What follows describes a single T cell receptor (beta chain). This clone was observed a single time. Its antigen target is currently unknown. No quality values exist for individual bases; no much larger clone is one base distant. The data belong to a study of cytomegalovirus exposure and HLA in healthy donors (TCRdb year 2017). About the full investigation: According to an earlier analysis of around 600 of the donors, roughly 180 million T cells yielded roughly 110 million unique TCR beta sequences and approximately 280 Gb of sequence data. An early release covering 550 to 700 HLA-typed donors comprised roughly 300 gigabases of sequencing data and 85 million or so unique TCR sequences. Among the roughly 380 genotyped donors, around 81% belonged to the genetic ancestry cluster associated with self-reported Caucasian donors. The study was designed to test whether signatures of past pathogen exposure could be identified by cataloging public T cell receptors. Using immunosequencing, the study profiled T cell repertoires from around 670 subjects and related those repertoires to cytomegalovirus serostatus. Along with the approximately 700-subject first cohort, a separate validation cohort of over 90 different subjects was used. To predict cytomegalovirus infection status, the study brought together high-throughput TCR immunosequencing, statistical association of individual TCRs with disease status, and machine learning. A later analysis re-examined previously published TCR beta repertoires from more than 600 donors and added high-resolution HLA genotyping to investigate patterns of TCR occurrence. The later analysis used no new phenotypic data to find candidate immune exposures, relying instead on TCR beta sequences and their occurrence across donors. An earlier analysis of fewer than 750 of the donors used high-throughput TCR beta sequencing to judge whether each TCR beta V gene segment behaved as functional or pseudogenic. Donor age, sex, ethnicity and CMV serostatus were compiled together with the repertoire data. Genome-wide SNP genotypes for about 65% of the roughly 670 donors were used in a later genetic analysis, which treated that subset as a discovery cohort. All discovery cohort repertoires had been generated on a single sequencing platform. Both class I and class II loci were covered by HLA typing, at four-digit resolution. The number of typed donors differed by locus: about 620-640 for A, B, C, DRB1 and DQB1; approximately 540 for DQA1; over 600 for DPA1; and about 450 for DPB1. A handful of DR-DQ haplotypes were handled as single units for association and clustering because linkage in the cohort was strong. Among about 360 genotyped donors of the cohort, an average of around 240,000 unique TCR beta nucleotide sequences were sequenced per donor, around 20% of them non-productive.

Overall study outcomes, separate from this receptor: Because HLA typing was unavailable for some donors at each locus, only the typed subset was used in association tests. When HLA alleles, especially DR and DQ, strongly co-occurred, TCR associations were difficult to assign to individual alleles. A later analysis found that HLA-associated TCR beta chains were more clonally expanded and had lower generation probabilities than equally common non-associated chains. Only TCR beta chains were sequenced in this cohort, and the absence of alpha or paired-chain data limited detectable features. The 87-base-pair reads could not distinguish some IMGT-functional V segments, including TRBV6-2 and TRBV6-3, so those segments were excluded. The study gave a list of about 150 TCR beta chains associated with cytomegalovirus. At a false discovery rate of 0.05, a later analysis linked around 17,000 TCR beta sequences to specific HLA alleles. Compared with the 666-donor mean, donors in an Asian-associated ancestry cluster had fewer N-insertions in productive TCRs, according to a later genetic analysis. The sequencing pipeline was judged likely to have produced a cluster of highly shared sequence variants as a technical artifact. In a later analysis, most CMV-associated TCR beta chains were found to appear HLA-restricted, with HLA associations seemingly driven largely by CMV exposure. V-gene and J-gene trimming of TCR beta chains was associated with a missense DCLRE1C variant in a later genetic analysis, and the association was replicated in an independent cohort. A few of the identified cytomegalovirus-associated TCR beta chains were confirmed in vitro to be specific for cytomegalovirus antigens. In both the original and validation cohorts, the classifier was reported to diagnose cytomegalovirus status with high specificity and sensitivity. In a later analysis, TCR association rates were found to vary across HLA loci, with the most associated TCRs seen for DRB1 alleles and the fewest for HLA-C alleles. A further reported finding was that TCR beta sequences accurately predicted the HLA-A and HLA-B alleles for most subjects in the first cohort. Most TCR sequences were seen in very few donors, while some public TCRs were found in many individuals. CMV serostatus was the only immune exposure information available for the cohort. Linkage disequilibrium might explain the correlated functional status among segregating V segments, but an unknown experimental factor could not be ruled out. The presence/absence analyses assumed that sequencing depth was roughly uniform across donors, and that assumption may not be true. The authors suggested that the approach could potentially be extended to other disease states and immunological phenotypes. Several of the top co-occurrence clusters appeared to be linked to parvovirus B19, influenza, CMV and Epstein-Barr virus, according to a later analysis. In an earlier analysis of under 600 of the donors, most TCR beta V segments were observed in productive rearrangements about 90% or about 30% of the time, broadly matching IMGT annotations. Some 15 rarely observed V segments, including chromosome 9 orphons, were excluded from the earlier analysis of approximately 500 of the donors because counts were too low.

Between the V and J ends, shortened by 8 bases and 10 bases respectively, the junction contains 27 bases. CDR3 length: 16 amino acids, cysteine to phenylalanine. Just the 48-base CDR3 DNA is kept, in frame starting at base 1. According to the germline V gene (reference sequence), CDR1 reads LNHDA and CDR2 reads SQIVND. Library preparation employed the immunoSEQ multiplex PCR assay. The multiplex PCR relied on a mix of 60 forward primers for TCR Vbeta segments and 13 reverse primers for TCR Jbeta segments. Amplification of the CDR3 region of rearranged TCR beta genes was performed with a multiplex PCR assay on genomic DNA. The Illumina HiSeq System was used to sequence the amplified TCR beta libraries as 87-base-pair reads. For the original study's pipeline: A later analysis tallied 75 million to 85 million unique TCR beta chains across the 666 repertoires, and roughly 11 million of those chains were shared by two or more donors. To remove PCR and sequencing errors, raw reads were error-corrected and collapsed into unique sequences using a nearest-neighbor algorithm that merged closely related sequences. CDR3 sequences were aligned to IMGT reference sequences to assign V, D and J gene segments. Each retained sequence needed at least a six-nucleotide match to both a V gene segment and a J gene segment. Rearrangements were classified as productive when the CDR3 lacked stop codons and remained in frame with V and J, and all other rearrangements were classified as non-productive. CDR3 was defined by IMGT convention, running from the second conserved V-encoded cysteine to the conserved J-encoded phenylalanine. Sequences without an unambiguous match to a single V gene segment were excluded from the earlier analysis of about 630 of the donors. In an earlier analysis of 587 of the donors, V segments were called functional above 56.7% productive rearrangements and were called segregating when the between-donor standard deviation exceeded 5%. A statistical classification framework was built for diagnosing cytomegalovirus status from the catalog of TCR beta chain sequences. V and J gene assignment, in a later analysis, came from comparing TCR nucleotide sequences with IMGT/GENE-DB human TR gene sequences. Using the TCRdist pipeline, a later analysis assigned CDR3 sequences along with most-parsimonious VDJ recombination scenarios. In a later analysis, each TCR beta chain was defined by its CDR3 amino acid sequence together with its V-gene family, and reads without a unique V-gene family were excluded. To address suspected cross-contamination and a sequencing artifact, a later analysis removed 450 to 700 highly shared, low-generation-probability nucleotide sequences. In a later analysis, a clonal expansion index was calculated for each public chain from normalized within-repertoire ranks of inferred template counts. In a later analysis, generation probabilities were computed with a VDJ recombination model fitted to out-of-frame rearrangements, and the resulting probabilities were checked against IGoR. In a later analysis, TCR-TCR, TCR-HLA and TCR-CMV co-occurrence was scored with hypergeometric tests, and a repertoire-size bias correction was applied to TCR pairs. False discovery rates were estimated in a later analysis by permuting HLA or CMV assignments 20 times. In a later analysis, co-occurring TCRs were grouped using DBSCAN, with TCRdist sequence similarity added in when clustering inside HLA-allele-positive subsets. For co-occurrence clustering, repertoires with fewer than 30,000 or more than 120,000 public chains were excluded, along with five repertoires with anomalous nucleotide sharing. TCRdb took this table from immuneACCESS and kept in-frame rearrangements with V and J called. Such tables lack part of the clones; where checked against another copy, unresolved V genes explain under half of the gap, and the rest is unexplained. D and trimming were read from the DNA, whereas the V and J calls and clone size are those reported in that table. Recorded for this sample are some 140,000 clones; around 77% of them occurred a single time. The ten top clones hold 1% to 1.5% of the sample.

The cohort was made up of about 610 healthy bone marrow donors. At the time of sampling, every cohort member was nominally healthy, though immune exposures that went unrecorded were likely present. The donor tested CMV seronegative and was one of the 352 seronegative cohort members. A peripheral blood sample was collected from each donor, and TCR beta sequencing was performed on peripheral blood mononuclear cells. The Qiagen DNeasy Blood Extraction Kit was used to extract genomic DNA from the blood cell samples. The chain couples TRBV19 to TRBJ1-5; a tentative D match to TRBD1 spans 5 bases. Material: PBMCs. The TCR was taken from a man between 45 and 60 years old in good health and CMV-seronegative. At the DNA level, the sequence is TGTGCCAGTGCCTATGGTGCAGGGCCCTTGGACCAACCCCAGCATTTT. This translates into CASAYGAGPLDQPQHF.